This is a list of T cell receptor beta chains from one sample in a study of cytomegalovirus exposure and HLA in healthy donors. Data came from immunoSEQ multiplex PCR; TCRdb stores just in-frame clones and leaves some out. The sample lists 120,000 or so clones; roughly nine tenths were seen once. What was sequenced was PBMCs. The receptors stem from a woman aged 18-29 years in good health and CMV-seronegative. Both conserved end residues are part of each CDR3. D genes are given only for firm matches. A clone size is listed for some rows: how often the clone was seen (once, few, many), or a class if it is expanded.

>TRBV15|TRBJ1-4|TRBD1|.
TGTGCCACCAGCACACAGACAGGGGGCAAAAGCGGTGAAAAACTGTTTTTT
CATSTQTGGKSGEKLFF
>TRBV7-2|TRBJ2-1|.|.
TGTGCCAGCAGCTTAGCGGGAGTGAGGGTCAATGAGCAGTTCTTC
CASSLAGVRVNEQFF
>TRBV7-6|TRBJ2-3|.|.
TGTGCCAGCAGCTTAGCGGTAGGGGGCACAGATACGCAGTATTTT
CASSLAVGGTDTQYF
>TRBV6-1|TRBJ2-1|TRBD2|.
TGTGCCAGCAGTGAAAGAACTGGTAGCGGGAGTCCGGATGAGCAGTTCTTC
CASSERTGSGSPDEQFF
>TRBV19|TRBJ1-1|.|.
TGTGCCAGTAAAGGAGTCATGAACACTGAAGCTTTCTTT
CASKGVMNTEAFF
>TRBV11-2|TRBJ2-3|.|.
TGTGCCAGCAGCCCAACAGCCTGGGGCACAGATACGCAGTATTTT
CASSPTAWGTDTQYF
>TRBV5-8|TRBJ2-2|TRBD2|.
TGTGCCAGCAGCTTGTCCCGGACTAGCGGAGGTACCGGGGAGCTGTTTTTT
CASSLSRTSGGTGELFF
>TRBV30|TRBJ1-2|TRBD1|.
TGTGCCTGGAGTGCCTCAACAGGGGGCAGTGGTGGCTACACCTTC
CAWSASTGGSGGYTF
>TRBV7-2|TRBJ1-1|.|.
TGTGCCAGCAGCTCACAGGGTCACACTGAAGCTTTCTTT
CASSSQGHTEAFF
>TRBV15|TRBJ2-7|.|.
TGTGCCACCAGCGGGGGGTCCTACGAGCAGTACTTC
CATSGGSYEQYF
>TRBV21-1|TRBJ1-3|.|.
TGTGCCAGCATCCCGACAGGGTGCCGCGGAGGAAACACCATATATTTT
CASIPTGCRGGNTIYF
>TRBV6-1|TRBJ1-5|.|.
TGTGCCAGCAGTGAATCGGGCGGGGGCGAAAGGCAGCCCCAGCATTTT
CASSESGGGERQPQHF
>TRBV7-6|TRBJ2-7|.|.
TGTGCCAGCAGCTTAGCGGACTCAACCTACGAGCAGTACTTC
CASSLADSTYEQYF
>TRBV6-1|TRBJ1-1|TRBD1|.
TGTGCCAGTTCAGACAGGGCTGAAGCTTTCTTT
CASSDRAEAFF
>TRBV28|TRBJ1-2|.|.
TGTGCCAGCAGTGTGACAGTGACCGACTATGGCTACACCTTC
CASSVTVTDYGYTF
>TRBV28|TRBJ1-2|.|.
TGTGCCAGCAGGTGGCTCAGGTCGGCGGGCTACACCTTC
CASRWLRSAGYTF
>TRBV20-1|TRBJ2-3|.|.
TGCAGTGCTAGACTTCTCGGTACGCAGTATTTT
CSARLLGTQYF
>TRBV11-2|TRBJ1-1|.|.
TGTGCCAGCAGCTTAGGACCAGGGAACACTGAAGCTTTCTTT
CASSLGPGNTEAFF
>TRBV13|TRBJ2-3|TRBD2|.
TGTGCCAGCAGCTTAGGAGCGGGATGGAGCACAGATACGCAGTATTTT
CASSLGAGWSTDTQYF
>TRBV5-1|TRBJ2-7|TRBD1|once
TGCGCCAGCAGCTTGGCCTATGGGACAGGGTACAACGAGCAGTACTTC
CASSLAYGTGYNEQYF
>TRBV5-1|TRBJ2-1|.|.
TGCGCCAGCAGCGGGGGACTTCTAGGCAATGAGCAGTTCTTC
CASSGGLLGNEQFF
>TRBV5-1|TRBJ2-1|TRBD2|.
TGCGCCAGCAGCTTGTCCGGGACTAGTACTGGATTGGGTGAGCAGTTCTTC
CASSLSGTSTGLGEQFF
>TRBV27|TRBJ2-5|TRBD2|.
TGTGCCAGCAGTTTTGAGCGGGGGAGGCGAGAGACCCAGTACTTC
CASSFERGRRETQYF
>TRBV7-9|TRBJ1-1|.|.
TGTGCCAGCAGCGTTAACAGGGATACTGAAGCTTTCTTT
CASSVNRDTEAFF
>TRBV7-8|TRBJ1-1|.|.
TGTGCCAGCAGCCCCGGGGGAATGTCTGAAGCTTTCTTT
CASSPGGMSEAFF
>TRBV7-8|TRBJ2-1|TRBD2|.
TGTGCCAGCAGCTTATATGGGCGGGAGGACGTACACAATGAGCAGTTCTTC
CASSLYGREDVHNEQFF
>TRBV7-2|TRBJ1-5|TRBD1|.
TGTGCCAGCAGCTTTGGGACAGGGCGAGGCAATCAGCCCCAGCATTTT
CASSFGTGRGNQPQHF
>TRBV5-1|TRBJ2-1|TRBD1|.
TGCGCCAGCAGCACCTGGACAGGGCCGAATGAGCAGTTCTTC
CASSTWTGPNEQFF
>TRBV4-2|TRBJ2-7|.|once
TGTGCCAGCAGCCAAGTGCCCATCCCCAGTATTAACTACGAGCAGTACTTC
CASSQVPIPSINYEQYF
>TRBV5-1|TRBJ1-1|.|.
TGCGCCAGCAGGGAGGGGAGTCTAGACACTGAAGCTTTCTTT
CASREGSLDTEAFF
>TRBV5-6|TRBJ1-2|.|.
TGTGCCAGCAGCTTGTGGGGGCTCAATGGCTACACCTTC
CASSLWGLNGYTF
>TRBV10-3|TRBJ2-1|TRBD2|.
TGTGCCATCACGAACCTAGCGGGAGGCGCCTACAATGAGCAGTTCTTC
CAITNLAGGAYNEQFF
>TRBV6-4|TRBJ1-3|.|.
TGTGCCAGCAGTTTATCTGGAAACACCATATATTTT
CASSLSGNTIYF
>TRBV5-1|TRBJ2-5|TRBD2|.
TGCGCCAGCAGCTCTAGCGGGAGAGGGGGAGAGACCCAGTACTTC
CASSSSGRGGETQYF
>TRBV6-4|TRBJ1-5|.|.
TGTGCCAGCAGTGAACGGTGGGGGGGCAATCAGCCCCAGCATTTT
CASSERWGGNQPQHF
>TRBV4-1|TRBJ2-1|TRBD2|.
TGCGCCAGCAGCCAAGGACTAGCGGGTTCGGCCTACAATGAGCAGTTCTTC
CASSQGLAGSAYNEQFF
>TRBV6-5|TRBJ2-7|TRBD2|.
TGTGCCAGCAGCCCGACTAGCGGGAGCCACGAGCAGTACTTC
CASSPTSGSHEQYF
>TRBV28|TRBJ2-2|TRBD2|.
TGTGCCAGCAGTCCGGGACTAGCGGAGGCCCTCATGGTCGGGGAGCTGTTTTTT
CASSPGLAEALMVGELFF
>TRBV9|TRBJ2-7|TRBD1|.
TGTGCCAGCAGCGTAGGGTGGACAGGGGTATACGAGCAGTACTTC
CASSVGWTGVYEQYF
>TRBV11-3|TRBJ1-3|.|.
TGTGCCAGCAGCGCGGGTCTCCTCGTCTCTGGAAACACCATATATTTT
CASSAGLLVSGNTIYF
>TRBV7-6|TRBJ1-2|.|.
TGTGCCAGCAGCTTAGCGCCGGACAGTCAAATTGGCTACACCTTC
CASSLAPDSQIGYTF
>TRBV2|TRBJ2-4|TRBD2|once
TGTGCCAGCCGGCGGCGGGAGTCGGCCAAAAACATTCAGTACTTC
CASRRRESAKNIQYF
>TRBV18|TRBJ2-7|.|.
TGTGCCAGCTCACCCCTTAGGGGGGAGCAGTACTTC
CASSPLRGEQYF
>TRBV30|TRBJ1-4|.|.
TGTGCCTGGACCAAGGGGGTAGAACTGTTTTTT
CAWTKGVELFF
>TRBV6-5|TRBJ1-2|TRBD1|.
TGTGCCAGCAGCCAGGGACAGGGAATCGCCTTC
CASSQGQGIAF
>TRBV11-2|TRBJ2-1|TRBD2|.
TGTGCCAGCAGCCCGGGGACTAGTGGTGAGCAGTTCTTC
CASSPGTSGEQFF
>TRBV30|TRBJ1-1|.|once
TGTGCCTGGAGTGTGGTGCGGAACACTGAAGCTTTCTTT
CAWSVVRNTEAFF
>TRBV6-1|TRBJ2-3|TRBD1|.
TGTGCCAGCGGGGGACAGCCTAGCACAGATACGCAGTATTTT
CASGGQPSTDTQYF
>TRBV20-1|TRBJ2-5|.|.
TGCAGTGCAAACAGGGTGGGGACCCAGTACTTC
CSANRVGTQYF
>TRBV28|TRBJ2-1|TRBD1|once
TGTGCCAGCAGTTCACCGACAGGGGGCGCCGGGGGTTACAATGAGCAGTTCTTC
CASSSPTGGAGGYNEQFF
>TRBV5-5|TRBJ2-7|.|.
TGTGCCAGCAGCCCCCCCCGTCCGGGGGGCTTGGACGAGCAGTACTTC
CASSPPRPGGLDEQYF
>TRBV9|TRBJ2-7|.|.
TGTGCCAGCAGCGTAGACGTCAGGTCCTACGAGCAGTACTTC
CASSVDVRSYEQYF
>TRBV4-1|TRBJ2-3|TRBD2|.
TGCGCCAGCAGCCCCTCTAGCGGGAGTTGGGTATCTAGCACAGATACGCAGTATTTT
CASSPSSGSWVSSTDTQYF